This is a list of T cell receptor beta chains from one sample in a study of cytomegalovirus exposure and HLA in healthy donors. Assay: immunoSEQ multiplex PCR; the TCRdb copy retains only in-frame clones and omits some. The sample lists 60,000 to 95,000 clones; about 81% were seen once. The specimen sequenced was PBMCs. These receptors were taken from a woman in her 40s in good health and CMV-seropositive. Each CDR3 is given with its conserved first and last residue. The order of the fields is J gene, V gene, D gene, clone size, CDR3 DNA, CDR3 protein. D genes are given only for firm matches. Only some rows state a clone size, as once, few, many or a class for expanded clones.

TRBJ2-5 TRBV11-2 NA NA TGTGCCAGCAGTAGGGGGGGGGCGAGTACCCAGTACTTC CASSRGGASTQYF
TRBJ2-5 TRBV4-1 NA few TGCGCCAGCAGCCAATCCGGGGTGGGTGAGACCCAGTACTTC CASSQSGVGETQYF
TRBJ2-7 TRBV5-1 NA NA TGCGCCAGCAGCTTGTCCGGGATTGGCTACGAGCAGTACTTC CASSLSGIGYEQYF
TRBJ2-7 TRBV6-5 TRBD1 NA TGTGCCAGCAGTTACGAAGGACAGGCCTCCTACGAGCAGTACTTC CASSYEGQASYEQYF
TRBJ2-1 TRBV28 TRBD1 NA TGTGCCAGCAGTTACAGGGGGTCCTACAATGAGCAGTTCTTC CASSYRGSYNEQFF
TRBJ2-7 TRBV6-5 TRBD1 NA TGTGCCAGCAGTTCTCCGGGACAGAGCTCCTACGAGCAGTACTTC CASSSPGQSSYEQYF
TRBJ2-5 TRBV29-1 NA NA TGCAGCGTTGTAGGGGTTTTCCAAGAGACCCAGTACTTC CSVVGVFQETQYF
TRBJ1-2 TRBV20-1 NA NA TGCAGTGCTCGTTACAGGGCTGGCTACACCTTC CSARYRAGYTF
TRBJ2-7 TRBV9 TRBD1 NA TGTGCCGGCAGCGTAGACCCAGGGGGCGGGTACGAGCAGTACTTC CAGSVDPGGGYEQYF
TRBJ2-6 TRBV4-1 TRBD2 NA TGCGCCAGCAGCCAAGATTTTCTAGCGGACTCCTCTGGGGCCAACGTCCTGACTTTC CASSQDFLADSSGANVLTF
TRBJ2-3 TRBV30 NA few TGTGCCTGGAATCGAGGGCTGGGGACAGATACGCAGTATTTT CAWNRGLGTDTQYF
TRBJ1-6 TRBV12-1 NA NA TGTGCCAGCAGCCAACGGGACAGGGTTTCACCCTTCCACTTT CASSQRDRVSPFHF
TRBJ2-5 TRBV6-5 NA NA TGTGCCAGCAGTGACTGGGGGGACGGGGACTTC CASSDWGDGDF
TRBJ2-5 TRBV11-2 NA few TGTGCCAGCAGCTTAAAGGACTATTATGAGACCCAGTACTTC CASSLKDYYETQYF
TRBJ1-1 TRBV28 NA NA TGTGCCAGCAGTGCACCAGGGTATCTCGCTGAAGCTTTCTTT CASSAPGYLAEAFF
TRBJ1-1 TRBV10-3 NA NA TGTGCCATCAGTGGGATTGCGGGGGGAAACACTGAAGCTTTCTTT CAISGIAGGNTEAFF
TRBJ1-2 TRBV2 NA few TGTGCCAGCGATCAGTCAGGGCGGGGAGGCTACACCTTC CASDQSGRGGYTF
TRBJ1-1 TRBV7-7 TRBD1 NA TGTGCCAGCAGTTCTCCTAGGACAGGGCCTAACACTGAAGCTTTCTTT CASSSPRTGPNTEAFF
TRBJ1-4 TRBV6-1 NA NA TGTGCCAGCATCCGGCAGGAAATGTGGGAAAAACTGTTTTTT CASIRQEMWEKLFF
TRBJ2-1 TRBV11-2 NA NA TGTGCCAGCAGCCAATACAATGAGCAGTTCTTC CASSQYNEQFF
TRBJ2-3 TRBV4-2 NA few TGTGCCAGCAGCCAAGGAAGGGGAGATACGCAGTATTTT CASSQGRGDTQYF
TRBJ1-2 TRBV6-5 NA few TGTGCCAGCAGCCCCGACATGAACTATGGCTACACCTTC CASSPDMNYGYTF
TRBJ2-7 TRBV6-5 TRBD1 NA TGTGCCAGCAGTTTTACCGGGACAGGGGATTACGAGCAGTACTTC CASSFTGTGDYEQYF
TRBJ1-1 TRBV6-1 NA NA TGTGCCAGCAGTACCCTAGGGAACACTGAAGCTTTCTTT CASSTLGNTEAFF
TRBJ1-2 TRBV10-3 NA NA TGTGCCATCGGGGACACAGGGAATGAATATGGCTACACCTTC CAIGDTGNEYGYTF
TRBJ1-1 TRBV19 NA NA TGTGCCAGTAGTATTAGGCGGGGGCGAGGTCTAAACACTGAAGCTTTCTTT CASSIRRGRGLNTEAFF
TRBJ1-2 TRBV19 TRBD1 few TGTGCCAGTAGTATATCCGGGACAGGAGGTAACTATGGCTACACCTTC CASSISGTGGNYGYTF
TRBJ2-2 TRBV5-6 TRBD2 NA TGTGCCAGCAGCTCCGGACTAGCCCGCACCGGGGAGCTGTTTTTT CASSSGLARTGELFF
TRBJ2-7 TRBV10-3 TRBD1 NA TGTGCCATCAGTTATGGACAGGGGGCTTACGAGCAGTACTTC CAISYGQGAYEQYF
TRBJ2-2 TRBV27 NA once TGTGCCAGCCAGCCAGACTATTTCGGCCTTGCCGGGGAGCTGTTTTTT CASQPDYFGLAGELFF
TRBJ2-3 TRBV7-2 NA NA TGTGCCAGCAGCTCACGACTGAGCACAGATACGCAGTATTTT CASSSRLSTDTQYF
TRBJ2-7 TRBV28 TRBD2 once TGTGCCAGCAGCTCCTCCGGGACTAGCGCCTCCTACGAGCAGTACTTC CASSSSGTSASYEQYF
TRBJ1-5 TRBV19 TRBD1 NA TGTGCCAGTAACCTCAGGGGGGGGGACAGGGGGAATCAGCCCCAGCATTTT CASNLRGGDRGNQPQHF
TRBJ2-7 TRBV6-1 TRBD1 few TGTGCCAGCAGTGAAGAAGAGACAGGGGGCCACGAGCAGTACTTC CASSEEETGGHEQYF
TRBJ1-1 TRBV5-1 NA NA TGCGCCAGCAGCTTGGACCCAGGGAACACTGAAGCTTTCTTT CASSLDPGNTEAFF
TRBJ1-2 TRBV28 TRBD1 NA TGTGCCAACAGGGGCCAGAACTATGGCTACACCTTC CANRGQNYGYTF